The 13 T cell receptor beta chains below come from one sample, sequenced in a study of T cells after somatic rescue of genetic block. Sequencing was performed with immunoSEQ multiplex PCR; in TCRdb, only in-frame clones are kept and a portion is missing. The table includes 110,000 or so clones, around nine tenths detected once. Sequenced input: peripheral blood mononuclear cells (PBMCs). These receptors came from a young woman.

CDR3 amino acids: CAWSLGTAISNQPQHF. CDR3 coding DNA: TGTGCCTGGAGCCTCGGGACAGCGATTAGCAATCAGCCCCAGCATTTT. J is TRBJ1-5 and V is TRBV30, with 7 bases matching TRBD1. V lost 3 bases, J lost 0 bases, and 8 bases stayed unmatched. The CDR3 is 16 amino acids. CDR1 GTSNPN and CDR2 SVGIG come from the germline V gene (reference sequence).

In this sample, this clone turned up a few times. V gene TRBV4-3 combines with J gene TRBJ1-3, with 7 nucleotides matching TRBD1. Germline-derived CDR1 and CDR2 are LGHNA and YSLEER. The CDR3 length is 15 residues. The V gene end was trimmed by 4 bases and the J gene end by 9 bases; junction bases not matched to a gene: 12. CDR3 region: CASSRRDRQEGTIYF. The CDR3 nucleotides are TGCGCCAGCAGCCGTCGGGACAGACAGGAGGGCACCATATATTTT.

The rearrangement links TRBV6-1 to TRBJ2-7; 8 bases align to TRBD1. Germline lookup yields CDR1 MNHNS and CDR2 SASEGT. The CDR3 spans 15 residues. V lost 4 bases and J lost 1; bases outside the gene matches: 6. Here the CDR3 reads CASSGETGGSYEQYF. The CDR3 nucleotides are TGTGCCAGCAGTGGGGAAACAGGGGGGTCCTACGAGCAGTACTTC.

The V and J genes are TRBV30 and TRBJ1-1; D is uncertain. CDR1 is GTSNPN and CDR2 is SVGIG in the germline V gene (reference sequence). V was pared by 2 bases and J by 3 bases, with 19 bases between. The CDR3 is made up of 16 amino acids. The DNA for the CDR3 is TGTGCCTGGAGTTCAGGAGTAGAAGTCTGGGACACTGAAGCTTTCTTT. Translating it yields CAWSSGVEVWDTEAFF. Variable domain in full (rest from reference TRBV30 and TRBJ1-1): SQTIHQWPATLVQPVGSPLSLECTVEGTSNPNLYWYRQAAGRGLQLLFYSVGIGQISSEVPQNLSASRPQDRQFILSSKKLLLSDSGFYLCAWSSGVEVWDTEAFFGQGTRLTVV.

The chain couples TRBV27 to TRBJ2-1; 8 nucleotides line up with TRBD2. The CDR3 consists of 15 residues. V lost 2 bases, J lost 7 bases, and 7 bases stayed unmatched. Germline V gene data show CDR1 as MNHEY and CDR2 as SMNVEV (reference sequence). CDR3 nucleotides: TGTGCCAGCAGTTTACCGGGGGGGCCAGGAAATGAGCAGTTCTTC. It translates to CASSLPGGPGNEQFF.

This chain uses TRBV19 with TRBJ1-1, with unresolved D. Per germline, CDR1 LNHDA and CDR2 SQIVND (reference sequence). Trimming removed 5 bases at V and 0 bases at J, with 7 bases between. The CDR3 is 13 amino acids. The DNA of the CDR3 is TGTGCCAGTAGTCCCGGCCTGAACACTGAAGCTTTCTTT. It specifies CASSPGLNTEAFF.

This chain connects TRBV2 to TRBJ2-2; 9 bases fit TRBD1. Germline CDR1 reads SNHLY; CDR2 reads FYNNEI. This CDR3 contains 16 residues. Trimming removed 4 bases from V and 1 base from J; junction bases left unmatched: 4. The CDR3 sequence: CASSAQGAKNTGELFF. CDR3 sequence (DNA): TGTGCCAGCAGTGCACAGGGGGCAAAGAACACCGGGGAGCTGTTTTTT.

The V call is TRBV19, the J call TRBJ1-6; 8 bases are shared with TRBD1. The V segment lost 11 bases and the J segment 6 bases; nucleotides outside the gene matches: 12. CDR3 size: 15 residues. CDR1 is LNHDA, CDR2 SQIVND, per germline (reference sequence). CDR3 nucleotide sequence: TGTGCCTCTTCGGACAGGGTAGGAGGTAATTCACCCCTCCACTTT. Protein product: CASSDRVGGNSPLHF. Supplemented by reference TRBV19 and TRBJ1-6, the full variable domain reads DGGITQSPKYLFRKEGQNVTLSCEQNLNHDAMYWYRQDPGQGLRLIYYSQIVNDFQKGDIAEGYSVSREKKESFPLTVTSAQKNPTAFYLCASSDRVGGNSPLHFGNGTRLTVT.

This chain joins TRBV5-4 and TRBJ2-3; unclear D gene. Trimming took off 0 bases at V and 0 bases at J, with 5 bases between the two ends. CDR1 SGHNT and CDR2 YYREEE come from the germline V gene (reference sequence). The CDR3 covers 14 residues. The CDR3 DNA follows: TGTGCCAGCAGCTTGGATTGGAGCACAGATACGCAGTATTTT. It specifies CASSLDWSTDTQYF.

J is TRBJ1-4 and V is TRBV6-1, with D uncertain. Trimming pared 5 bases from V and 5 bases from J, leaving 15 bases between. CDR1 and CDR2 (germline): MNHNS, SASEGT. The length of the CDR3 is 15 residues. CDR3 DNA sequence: TGTGCCAGCAGTCCCACCCCGGGTGCCAATGAAAAACTGTTTTTT. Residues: CASSPTPGANEKLFF.

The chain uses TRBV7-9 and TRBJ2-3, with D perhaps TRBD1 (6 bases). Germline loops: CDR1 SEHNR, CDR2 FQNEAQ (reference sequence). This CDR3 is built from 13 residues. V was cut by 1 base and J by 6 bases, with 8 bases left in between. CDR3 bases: TGTGCCAGCAGCTTAGGCAGGGGCGATACGCAGTATTTT. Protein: CASSLGRGDTQYF.

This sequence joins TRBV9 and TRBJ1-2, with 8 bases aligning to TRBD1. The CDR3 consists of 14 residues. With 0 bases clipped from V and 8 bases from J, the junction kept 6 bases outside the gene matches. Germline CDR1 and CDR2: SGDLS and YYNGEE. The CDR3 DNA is TGTGCCAGCAGCGTAGCTACGACAGGGGACGGCTACACCTTC. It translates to CASSVATTGDGYTF.

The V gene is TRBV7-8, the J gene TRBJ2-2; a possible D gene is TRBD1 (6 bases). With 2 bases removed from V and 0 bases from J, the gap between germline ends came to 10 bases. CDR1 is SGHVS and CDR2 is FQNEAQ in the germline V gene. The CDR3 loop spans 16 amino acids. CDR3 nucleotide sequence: TGTGCCAGCAGCTTACAAGGACAGACGAACACCGGGGAGCTGTTTTTT. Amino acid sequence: CASSLQGQTNTGELFF.